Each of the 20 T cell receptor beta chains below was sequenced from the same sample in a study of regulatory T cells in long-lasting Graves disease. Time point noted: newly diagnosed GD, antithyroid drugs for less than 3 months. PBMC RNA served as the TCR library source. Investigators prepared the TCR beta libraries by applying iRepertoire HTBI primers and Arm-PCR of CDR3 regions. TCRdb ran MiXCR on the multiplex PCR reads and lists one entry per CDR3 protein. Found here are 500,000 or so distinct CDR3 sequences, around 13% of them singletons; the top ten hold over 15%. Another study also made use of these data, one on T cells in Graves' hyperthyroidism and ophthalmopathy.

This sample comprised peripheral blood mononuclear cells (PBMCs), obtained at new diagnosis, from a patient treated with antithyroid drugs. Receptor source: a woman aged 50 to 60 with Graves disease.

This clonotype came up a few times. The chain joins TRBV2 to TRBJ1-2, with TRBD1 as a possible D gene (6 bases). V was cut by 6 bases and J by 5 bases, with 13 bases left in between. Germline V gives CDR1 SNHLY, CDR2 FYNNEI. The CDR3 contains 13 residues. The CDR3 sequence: CASSAGTNYGYTF. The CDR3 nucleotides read TGTGCCAGCAGCGCCGGGACAAATTATGGCTACACCTTC.

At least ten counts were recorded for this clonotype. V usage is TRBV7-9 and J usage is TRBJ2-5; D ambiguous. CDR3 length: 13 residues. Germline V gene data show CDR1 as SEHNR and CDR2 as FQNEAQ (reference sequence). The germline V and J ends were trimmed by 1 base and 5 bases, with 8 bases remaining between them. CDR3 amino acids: CASSLDGLETQYF. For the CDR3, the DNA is TGTGCCAGCAGCTTAGATGGGCTGGAGACCCAGTACTTC.

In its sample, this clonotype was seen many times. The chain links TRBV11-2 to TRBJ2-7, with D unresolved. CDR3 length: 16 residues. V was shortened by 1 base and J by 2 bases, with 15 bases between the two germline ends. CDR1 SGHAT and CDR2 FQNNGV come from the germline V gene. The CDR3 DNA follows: TGTGCCAGCAGCTTAGGGTTTAGGACGAAGACCTACGAGCAGTACTTC. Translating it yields CASSLGFRTKTYEQYF.

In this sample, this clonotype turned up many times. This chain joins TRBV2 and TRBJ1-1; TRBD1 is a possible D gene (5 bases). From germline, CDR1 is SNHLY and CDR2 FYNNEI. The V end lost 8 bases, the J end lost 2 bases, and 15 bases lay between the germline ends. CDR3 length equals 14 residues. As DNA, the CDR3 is TGTGCCAGCTCGGCCAGGGCCATTAACACTGAAGCTTTCTTT. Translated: CASSARAINTEAFF.

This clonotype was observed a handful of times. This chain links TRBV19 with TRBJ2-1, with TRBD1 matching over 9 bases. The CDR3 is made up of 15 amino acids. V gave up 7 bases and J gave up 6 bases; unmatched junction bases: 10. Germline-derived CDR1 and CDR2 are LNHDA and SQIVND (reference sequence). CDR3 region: CASKLQGALVNEQFF. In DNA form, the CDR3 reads TGTGCCAGTAAATTACAGGGGGCGTTAGTCAATGAGCAGTTCTTC.

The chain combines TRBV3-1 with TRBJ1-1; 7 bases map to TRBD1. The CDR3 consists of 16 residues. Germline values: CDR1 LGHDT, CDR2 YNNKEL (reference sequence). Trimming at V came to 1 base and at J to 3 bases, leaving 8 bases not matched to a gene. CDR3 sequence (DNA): TGTGCCAGCAGCCAAGGTGGGAACAGGGGCTACACTGAAGCTTTCTTT. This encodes CASSQGGNRGYTEAFF.

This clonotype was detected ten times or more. The CDR3 DNA reads as TGTGCCAGCAGTTACTACAGGGGGCTCAATCAGCCCCAGCATTTT. It is translated as CASSYYRGLNQPQHF. The chain has TRBV7-2 and TRBJ1-5; 9 bases are a match to TRBD1. Germline loops: CDR1 SGHTA, CDR2 FQGNSA. The ends lost 6 bases at V and 3 bases at J; junction bases unmatched: 6. CDR3 length equals 15 residues.

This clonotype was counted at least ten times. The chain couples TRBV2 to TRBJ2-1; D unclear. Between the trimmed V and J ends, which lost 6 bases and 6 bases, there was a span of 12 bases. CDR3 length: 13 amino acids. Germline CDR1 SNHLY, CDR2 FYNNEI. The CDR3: CASSRAQINEQFF. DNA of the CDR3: TGTGCCAGCAGCCGAGCACAGATCAATGAGCAGTTCTTC. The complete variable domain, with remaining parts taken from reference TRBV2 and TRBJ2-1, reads EPEVTQTPSHQVTQMGQEVILRCVPISNHLYFYWYRQILGQKVEFLVSFYNNEISEKSEIFDDQFSVERPDGSNFTLKIRSTKLEDSAMYFCASSRAQINEQFFGPGTRLTVL.

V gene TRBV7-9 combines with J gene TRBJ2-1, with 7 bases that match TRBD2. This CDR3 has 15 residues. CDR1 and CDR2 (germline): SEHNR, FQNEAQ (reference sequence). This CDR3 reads CADAGGSGLSDEQFF. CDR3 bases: TGTGCTGACGCAGGCGGGAGTGGTTTAAGCGATGAGCAGTTCTTC.

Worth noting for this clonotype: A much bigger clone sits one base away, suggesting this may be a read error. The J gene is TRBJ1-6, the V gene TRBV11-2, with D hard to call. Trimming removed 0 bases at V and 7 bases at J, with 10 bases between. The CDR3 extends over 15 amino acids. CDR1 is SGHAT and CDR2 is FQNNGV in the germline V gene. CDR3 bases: TGTGCCAGCAGCTTAGAGGCCAAAGGGAATTCACCCCTCCACTTT. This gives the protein CASSLEAKGNSPLHF. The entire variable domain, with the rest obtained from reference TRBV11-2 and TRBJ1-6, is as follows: EAGVAQSPRYKIIEKRQSVAFWCNPISGHATLYWYQQILGQGPKLLIQFQNNGVVDDSQLPKDRFSAERLKGVDSTLKIQPAKLEDSAVYLCASSLEAKGNSPLHFGNGTRLTVT.

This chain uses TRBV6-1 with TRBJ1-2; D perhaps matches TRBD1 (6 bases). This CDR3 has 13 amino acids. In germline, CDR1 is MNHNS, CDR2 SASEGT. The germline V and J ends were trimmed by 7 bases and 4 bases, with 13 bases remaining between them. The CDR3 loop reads CASTEGVGYGYTF. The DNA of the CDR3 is TGTGCCAGCACCGAGGGGGTTGGCTATGGCTACACCTTC.

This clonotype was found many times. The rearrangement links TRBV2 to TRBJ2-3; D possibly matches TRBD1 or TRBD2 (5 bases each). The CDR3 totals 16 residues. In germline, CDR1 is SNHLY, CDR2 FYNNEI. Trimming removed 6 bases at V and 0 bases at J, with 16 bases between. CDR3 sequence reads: CASSFGTASSTDTQYF. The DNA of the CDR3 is TGTGCCAGCAGCTTTGGGACGGCGTCTAGCACAGATACGCAGTATTTT.

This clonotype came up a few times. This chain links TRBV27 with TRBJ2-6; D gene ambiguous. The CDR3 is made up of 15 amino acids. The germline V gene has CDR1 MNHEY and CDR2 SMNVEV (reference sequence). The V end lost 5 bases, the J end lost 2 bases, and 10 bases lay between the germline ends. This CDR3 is CASSQGRAGANVLTF. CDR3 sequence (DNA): TGTGCCAGCAGTCAAGGGCGAGCTGGGGCCAACGTCCTGACTTTC.

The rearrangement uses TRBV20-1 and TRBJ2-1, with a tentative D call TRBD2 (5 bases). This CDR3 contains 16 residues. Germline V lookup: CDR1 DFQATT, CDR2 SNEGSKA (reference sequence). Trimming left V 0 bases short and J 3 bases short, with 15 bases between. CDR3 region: CSARDRSDYFYNEQFF. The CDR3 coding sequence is TGCAGTGCTAGAGATAGGAGCGACTACTTCTACAATGAGCAGTTCTTC.

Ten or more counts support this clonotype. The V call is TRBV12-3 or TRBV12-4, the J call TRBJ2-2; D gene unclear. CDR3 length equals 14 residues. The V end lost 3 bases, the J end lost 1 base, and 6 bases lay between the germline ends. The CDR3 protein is CASSFQENTGELFF. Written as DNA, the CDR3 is TGTGCCAGCAGTTTTCAAGAGAACACCGGGGAGCTGTTTTTT.

The chain's CDR3 is CASSSSPGVDNYGYTF. DNA for the CDR3: TGTGCCAGCAGCTCATCCCCCGGGGTGGATAACTATGGCTACACCTTC. The J gene is TRBJ1-2, the V gene TRBV7-9; D gene uncertain. The germline V and J ends were trimmed by 4 bases and 1 base, with 16 bases remaining between them. The CDR3 sequence is 16 residues long. The germline V gene encodes CDR1 SEHNR and CDR2 FQNEAQ (reference sequence).

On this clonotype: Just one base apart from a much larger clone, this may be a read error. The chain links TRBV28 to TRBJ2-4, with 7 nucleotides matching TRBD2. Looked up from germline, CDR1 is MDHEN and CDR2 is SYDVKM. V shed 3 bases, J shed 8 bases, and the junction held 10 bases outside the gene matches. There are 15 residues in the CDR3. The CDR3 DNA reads TGTGCCAGCAGTTTTCTTGCGGGAGTTGGAGACATTCAGTACTTC. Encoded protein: CASSFLAGVGDIQYF.

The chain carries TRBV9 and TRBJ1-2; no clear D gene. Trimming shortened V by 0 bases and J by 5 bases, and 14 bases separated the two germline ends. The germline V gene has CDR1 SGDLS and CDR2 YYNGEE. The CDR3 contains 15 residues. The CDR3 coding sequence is TGTGCCAGCAGCGTAGATGCGAGTTTCGGGTATGGCTACACCTTC. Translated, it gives CASSVDASFGYGYTF. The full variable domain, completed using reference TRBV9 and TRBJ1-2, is DSGVTQTPKHLITATGQRVTLRCSPRSGDLSVYWYQQSLDQGLQFLIQYYNGEERAKGNILERFSAQQFPDLHSELNLSSLELGDSALYFCASSVDASFGYGYTFGSGTRLTVV.

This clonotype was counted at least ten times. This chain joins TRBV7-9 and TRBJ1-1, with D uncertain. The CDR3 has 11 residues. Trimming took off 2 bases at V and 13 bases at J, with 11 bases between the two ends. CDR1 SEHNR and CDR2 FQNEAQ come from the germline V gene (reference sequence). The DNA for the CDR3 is TGTGCCAGCAGCTTATCGGTGGGAGTTTTCTTT. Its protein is CASSLSVGVFF.

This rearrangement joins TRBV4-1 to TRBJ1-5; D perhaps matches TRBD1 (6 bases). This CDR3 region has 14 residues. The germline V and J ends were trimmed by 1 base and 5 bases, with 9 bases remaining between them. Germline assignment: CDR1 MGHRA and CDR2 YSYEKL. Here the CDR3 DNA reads TGCGCCAGCAGCCAAGGACAGGATTATCAGCCCCAGCATTTT. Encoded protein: CASSQGQDYQPQHF.